A selection of T cell receptor beta chains follows, all from one sample in a study of blood T cell repertoires in COVID-19. Repertoires were generated with immunoSEQ multiplex PCR, while TCRdb's copy carries only in-frame clones and drops some. The table lists some 130,000 clones, approximately 90% of them singletons. The source material was peripheral blood. The receptors were sampled from a man aged 50 to 60 with active or convalescent COVID-19. CDR3s include the opening cysteine and the closing phenylalanine or tryptophan. The order of the fields is D gene, CDR3 length, clone size, J gene, V gene, CDR3 protein, CDR3 DNA. The D gene is left open where the match is weak. The size field is filled for only some rows; it gives once, few, many or a size class.

NA | 17 | NA | TRBJ2-7 | TRBV5-1 | CASSLERGGDDRYEQYF | TGCGCCAGCAGCTTGGAAAGGGGGGGAGATGACCGCTACGAGCAGTACTTC
NA | 14 | NA | TRBJ2-7 | TRBV10-3 | CAISAPDSTYEQYF | TGTGCCATCAGTGCCCCCGACAGCACCTACGAGCAGTACTTC
TRBD1 | 15 | NA | TRBJ2-5 | TRBV3-1/TRBV3-2 | CASSQRPGQQETQYF | TGTGCCAGCAGCCAACGTCCGGGACAGCAAGAGACCCAGTACTTC
NA | 12 | NA | TRBJ2-7 | TRBV15 | CATSSRGYEQYF | TGTGCCACCAGCAGTCGGGGCTACGAGCAGTACTTC
TRBD1 | 14 | NA | TRBJ1-2 | TRBV18 | CASGDSPSNYGYTF | TGTGCCAGTGGGGACAGCCCTTCTAACTATGGCTACACCTTC
NA | 10 | NA | TRBJ2-7 | TRBV9 | CASSAYEQYF | TGTGCCAGCAGCGCGTACGAGCAGTACTTC
TRBD2 | 19 | NA | TRBJ2-2 | TRBV3-1/TRBV3-2 | CASSQGLLAGGPSPGELFF | TGTGCCAGCAGCCAAGGCCTACTAGCGGGGGGGCCTTCTCCCGGGGAGCTGTTTTTT
TRBD1 | 16 | once | TRBJ1-5 | TRBV19 | CASSPRSGTENQPQHF | TGTGCCAGTAGTCCGCGCTCCGGGACAGAAAATCAGCCCCAGCATTTT
TRBD1 | 15 | NA | TRBJ2-7 | TRBV4-3 | CASSQDFGTANEQYF | TGCGCCAGCAGCCAAGATTTCGGGACAGCCAACGAGCAGTACTTC
NA | 15 | once | TRBJ2-7 | TRBV6-1 | CASSEAGRTTDEQYF | TGTGCCAGCAGTGAAGCGGGGCGTACGACCGACGAGCAGTACTTC
NA | 13 | NA | TRBJ2-7 | TRBV28 | CASSWDGGYEQYF | TGTGCCAGCAGTTGGGATGGAGGGTACGAGCAGTACTTC
TRBD2 | 16 | NA | TRBJ2-2 | TRBV6-6 | CASRGRETVYTGELFF | TGTGCCAGCAGAGGGAGGGAGACAGTCTATACCGGGGAGCTGTTTTTT
TRBD1 | 17 | NA | TRBJ2-3 | TRBV30 | CAWSRYMTGGVTDTQYF | TGTGCCTGGAGTCGTTATATGACAGGGGGCGTCACAGATACGCAGTATTTT
TRBD2 | 15 | NA | TRBJ2-7 | TRBV5-4 | CASSTPSGGSFEQYF | TGTGCCAGCAGCACCCCTAGCGGGGGTAGTTTCGAGCAGTACTTC
TRBD2 | 16 | NA | TRBJ2-4 | TRBV6-2/TRBV6-3 | CASSPGLAGTKNIQYF | TGTGCCAGCAGTCCGGGACTAGCGGGGACGAAAAACATTCAGTACTTC
TRBD1 | 15 | NA | TRBJ1-1 | TRBV5-5 | CASSGGTAKNTEAFF | TGTGCCAGCAGCGGAGGGACAGCCAAAAACACTGAAGCTTTCTTT
TRBD1 | 17 | few | TRBJ2-7 | TRBV7-9 | CASSRKTGTGGDYEQYF | TGTGCCAGCAGCAGAAAAACCGGGACAGGAGGAGATTACGAGCAGTACTTC
TRBD1 | 12 | NA | TRBJ2-1 | TRBV29-1 | CSGGRGPHEQFF | TGCAGCGGCGGCAGGGGGCCCCATGAGCAGTTCTTC
NA | 17 | NA | TRBJ2-6 | TRBV5-1 | CASSLVPKNSGANVLTF | TGCGCCAGCAGCTTGGTTCCAAAAAACTCTGGGGCCAACGTCCTGACTTTC
NA | 13 | NA | TRBJ2-7 | TRBV19 | CASSSTMGAEQYF | TGTGCCAGTAGCTCCACGATGGGGGCCGAGCAGTACTTC
TRBD2 | 16 | NA | TRBJ2-2 | TRBV5-4 | CASSSAGGANTGELFF | TGTGCCAGCAGCTCCGCGGGGGGAGCGAACACCGGGGAGCTGTTTTTT
TRBD2 | 15 | NA | TRBJ2-3 | TRBV25-1 | CANFQTSGRTDTQYF | TGTGCCAACTTCCAGACTAGCGGGAGGACAGATACGCAGTATTTT
NA | 14 | once | TRBJ2-5 | TRBV5-3 | CARSDPQEKETQYF | TGTGCCAGAAGCGACCCACAGGAGAAAGAGACCCAGTACTTC
TRBD1 | 14 | NA | TRBJ1-2 | TRBV3-1/TRBV3-2 | CASSRDRGSYGYTF | TGTGCCAGCAGCCGGGACAGGGGCAGCTATGGCTACACCTTC